Shown below are 31 T cell receptor beta chains from a single sample sequenced in a study of T-cell memory formation after mild COVID-19. TCRdb re-called the 5' RACE reads through MiXCR, storing one row per CDR3 protein. The data show under 450,000 distinct CDR3 sequences, about 15% seen once. The sample consisted of PBMCs or a T cell subset sorted from them (not recorded which). These receptors were obtained from a man younger than 35 who had mild COVID-19 (a few samples of this study predate the infection). Cell type and time point are not known.

The rearrangement joins TRBV7-6 to TRBJ1-6; TRBD1 aligns across 10 bases. V was clipped by 0 bases and J by 10 bases; unmatched bases: 3. The CDR3 is 15 amino acids. Germline V lookup: CDR1 SGHVS, CDR2 FNYEAQ. The CDR3 sequence is CASSLAGQGKSPLHF. The CDR3 DNA reads as TGTGCCAGCAGCTTAGCGGGACAGGGGAAGTCACCCCTCCACTTT.

This clonotype was seen a few times. The rearrangement joins TRBV2 to TRBJ1-4; 7 positions match TRBD1. V shed 4 bases, J shed 7 bases, and the junction held 9 bases outside the gene matches. There are 15 residues in the CDR3. Germline values: CDR1 SNHLY, CDR2 FYNNEI. CDR3 region: CASSGTGVRGEKLFF. Here the CDR3 DNA reads TGTGCCAGCAGTGGTACAGGGGTTCGGGGTGAAAAACTGTTTTTT.

The J gene is TRBJ2-2, the V gene TRBV9, with 8 bases lining up with TRBD1. This CDR3 has 16 amino acids. Trimming removed 2 bases from V and 0 bases from J; junction bases left unmatched: 3. Germline V lookup: CDR1 SGDLS, CDR2 YYNGEE. CDR3 amino acids: CASSVRDRSNTGELFF. CDR3 DNA sequence: TGTGCCAGCAGCGTCCGGGACAGGTCGAACACCGGGGAGCTGTTTTTT.

To note about this clonotype: A clone one base away is much larger, so this may be a read error. The V and J genes are TRBV11-1 and TRBJ2-3, with 8 bases fitting TRBD2. CDR1 and CDR2 (germline): SGHAT, FQDESV (reference sequence). The CDR3 has 15 residues. The V and J ends lost 6 bases and 4 bases, in that order; junction bases with no gene match: 9. In nucleotides, the CDR3 is TGTGCCAGCAGTCTTACGGGACTAGTCGCAGATACGCAGTATTTT. It codes for CASSLTGLVADTQYF.

In this sample, this clonotype turned up a few times. The V gene is TRBV18, the J gene TRBJ1-1; D call uncertain. V dropped 8 bases and J dropped 7 bases, with 11 bases sitting between them. Per the germline V gene, CDR1 is KGHSH and CDR2 is LQKENI. This CDR3 is 11 amino acids long. The CDR3 loop is CASALNGEAFF. CDR3 in DNA: TGTGCCAGCGCTCTCAACGGTGAAGCTTTCTTT.

This clonotype was observed many times. This sequence joins TRBV5-6 and TRBJ2-1; D is uncertain. V lost 0 bases to trimming and J lost 0 bases, with 10 bases between them. Germline V lookup: CDR1 SGHDT, CDR2 YYEEEE. The CDR3 totals 16 residues. CDR3 sequence: CASSLVQTSSYNEQFF. For the CDR3, the DNA is TGTGCCAGCAGCTTGGTGCAGACGAGCTCCTACAATGAGCAGTTCTTC.

This clonotype was seen repeatedly, ten times or more. The chain recombines TRBV7-3 with TRBJ2-5, with D uncertain. This CDR3 is built from 13 residues. Per germline, CDR1 SGHTA and CDR2 FQGTGA. Trimming removed 1 base at V and 2 bases at J, with 5 bases between. Here the CDR3 DNA reads TGTGCCAGCAGCTTAAGCCGGCAAGAGACCCAGTACTTC. Translation gives CASSLSRQETQYF.

This clonotype was counted between two and nine times. The chain combines TRBV12-3 or TRBV12-4 with TRBJ1-2, with D unclear. V lost 3 bases and J lost 8, with 7 bases in between. The CDR3 runs to 11 residues. CDR3 loop: CASSLGPGYTF. DNA of the CDR3: TGTGCCAGCAGTTTGGGCCCAGGCTACACCTTC.

V usage is TRBV25-1 and J usage is TRBJ1-2; D may be TRBD1 (5 bases). Germline V gives CDR1 MGHDK, CDR2 SYGVNS. This CDR3 region has 12 residues. The V end was cut by 8 bases, the J end by 7 bases, with 14 bases between. CDR3 protein: CASHTVRAGYTF. CDR3 nucleotide sequence: TGTGCCAGCCATACCGTCAGGGCTGGCTACACCTTC.

This clonotype has a handful of counts. This sequence joins TRBV7-9 and TRBJ1-3; D is possibly TRBD1 (6 bases). Between the trimmed V and J ends, which lost 2 bases and 2 bases, there was a span of 13 bases. The CDR3 has 16 residues. Germline CDR1 and CDR2: SEHNR and FQNEAQ (reference sequence). The CDR3 protein is CASSLSSAGAGNTIYF. CDR3 DNA: TGTGCCAGCAGCTTAAGTTCCGCAGGGGCTGGAAACACCATATATTTT.

V and J are TRBV9 and TRBJ2-2, with a tentative D call TRBD1 (6 bases). V was shortened by 3 bases and J by 4 bases, with 13 bases between the two germline ends. Germline V gene lookup returns CDR1 SGDLS and CDR2 YYNGEE. CDR3 size: 15 residues. Written as DNA, the CDR3 is TGTGCCAGCAGCGCACAGGGTAGTCCCACCGGGGAGCTGTTTTTT. It encodes CASSAQGSPTGELFF.

The gene calls are TRBV2 and TRBJ1-1; D is ambiguous. The ends were cut back, 6 bases at V and 11 bases at J, with 16 bases in the middle. CDR1 SNHLY and CDR2 FYNNEI come from the germline V gene. The CDR3 runs to 12 residues. In nucleotides, the CDR3 is TGTGCCAGCAGCCACGAACTTCAAGGCGCTTTCTTT. It is translated as CASSHELQGAFF.

There are a few counts of this clonotype. The J gene is TRBJ1-5, the V gene TRBV20-1, with D perhaps matching TRBD1 (6 bases). There are 12 residues in the CDR3. V dropped 1 base and J dropped 10 bases, with 11 bases sitting between them. Germline V gene sequence: CDR1 DFQATT, CDR2 SNEGSKA (reference sequence). The CDR3 DNA is TGCAGTGCTAGAGTTACAGGGAACCCCCAGCATTTT. Translating it yields CSARVTGNPQHF.

This clonotype was detected only a few times. The chain is built from TRBV5-1 and TRBJ2-7; no definite D call. The V end was cut by 0 bases, the J end by 0 bases, with 10 bases between. CDR3 length: 15 amino acids. In germline, CDR1 is SGHRS, CDR2 YFSETQ. The CDR3 DNA is TGCGCCAGCAGCTTGGCCGGTTCGGTCTCCTACGAGCAGTACTTC. Translating gives CASSLAGSVSYEQYF.

This chain uses TRBV6-5 with TRBJ2-7; 7 nucleotides align to TRBD1. The CDR3 consists of 15 residues. V shed 0 bases and J 2 bases; nucleotides not matched to a gene: 4. Germline values: CDR1 MNHEY, CDR2 SVGAGI. Written as DNA, the CDR3 is TGTGCCAGCAGTTACTCCCGCAGGGGGACCTACGAGCAGTACTTC. Protein: CASSYSRRGTYEQYF.

This clonotype was seen a few times. The V gene is TRBV10-3, the J gene TRBJ1-5; D possibly corresponds to TRBD1 (6 bases). From germline, CDR1 is ENHRY and CDR2 SYGVKD. The CDR3 totals 14 residues. Trimming pared 2 bases from V and 2 bases from J, leaving 7 bases between. CDR3 bases: TGTGCCATCAGTGAGGCAGGGGGCAATCAGCCCCAGCATTTT. Translation gives CAISEAGGNQPQHF.

This clonotype was seen a few times. V is TRBV28 and J is TRBJ1-5; possible D gene TRBD1, 6 bases. From germline, CDR1 is MDHEN and CDR2 SYDVKM. The CDR3 loop spans 14 amino acids. V lost 7 bases and J lost 6, with 16 bases in between. The DNA for the CDR3 is TGTGCCAGCACTAGCATCCAAGGGGGTCAGCCCCAGCATTTT. It specifies CASTSIQGGQPQHF.

This chain joins TRBV4-1 and TRBJ2-3, with 11 bases fitting TRBD2. The CDR3 covers 17 residues. The J segment lost 3 bases and the V segment lost 0 bases, leaving 5 bases of the junction unmatched. Germline loops: CDR1 MGHRA, CDR2 YSYEKL. Written as DNA, the CDR3 is TGCGCCAGCAGCCAAGATGCGTCTAGCGGGGGGACAGATACGCAGTATTTT. Protein sequence: CASSQDASSGGTDTQYF.

The chain couples TRBV10-3 to TRBJ2-7; 9 nucleotides match TRBD1. Germline CDR1 reads ENHRY; CDR2 reads SYGVKD. This CDR3 has 14 amino acids. The CDR3 spells CDIRDPGQGVEQYV. CDR3 bases: TGTGACATCAGGGATCCGGGACAGGGTGTCGAGCAGTACGTC.

Many counts were recorded for this clonotype. This chain uses TRBV7-8 with TRBJ2-2; weak D call: TRBD1 (5 bases). CDR3 length: 15 residues. Germline CDR1 and CDR2: SGHVS and FQNEAQ. V lost 4 bases to trimming and J lost 0 bases, with 9 bases between them. CDR3 sequence (DNA): TGTGCCAGCAGCTCGAGGACAACGAACACCGGGGAGCTGTTTTTT. It codes for CASSSRTTNTGELFF.

This clonotype was seen at least ten times. The V and J genes are TRBV5-1 and TRBJ2-5; the match to TRBD2 covers 8 bases. The CDR3 is made up of 14 amino acids. J was trimmed by 1 base and V by 2 bases; bases with no gene match: 1. Germline V lookup: CDR1 SGHRS, CDR2 YFSETQ. The CDR3 here is CASSFGLAQETQYF. The CDR3 coding sequence is TGCGCCAGCAGCTTCGGACTAGCCCAAGAGACCCAGTACTTC.

This clonotype has just a few counts. The chain links TRBV27 to TRBJ1-1, with TRBD1 matching 9 bases. V lost 5 bases and J lost 5; bases outside the gene matches: 15. The CDR3 is 17 residues long. Germline CDR1 reads MNHEY; CDR2 reads SMNVEV (reference sequence). CDR3 region: CASSPKTGQGGVTEAFF. In nucleotides, the CDR3 is TGTGCCAGCAGTCCAAAAACGGGACAGGGAGGGGTTACTGAAGCTTTCTTT.

This chain connects TRBV7-6 to TRBJ2-1; 10 bases line up with TRBD2. The ends lost 5 bases at V and 5 bases at J; junction bases unmatched: 6. Germline-derived CDR1 and CDR2 are SGHVS and FNYEAQ. The CDR3 extends over 15 amino acids. As DNA, the CDR3 is TGTGCCAGCAGCCCTGCTAGCGGGGGCCACAATGAGCAGTTCTTC. As protein: CASSPASGGHNEQFF.

The V and J genes are TRBV7-9 and TRBJ1-2; 10 nucleotides align to TRBD1. V dropped 5 bases and J dropped 6; count of bases not matched to a gene: 9. The CDR3 consists of 15 residues. Per the germline V gene, CDR1 is SEHNR and CDR2 is FQNEAQ (reference sequence). CDR3 loop: CASSPADRGLDGYTF. CDR3 nucleotide sequence: TGTGCCAGCAGCCCGGCCGACAGGGGGCTAGATGGCTACACCTTC.

The V gene is TRBV18, the J gene TRBJ2-3; 7 bases match TRBD2. The CDR3 consists of 15 residues. Germline V gives CDR1 KGHSH, CDR2 LQKENI. The V segment lost 3 bases and the J segment 0 bases; nucleotides outside the gene matches: 3. CDR3 bases: TGTGCCAGCTCACCGGGGAGGGCCAGCACAGATACGCAGTATTTT. Translated: CASSPGRASTDTQYF.

This clonotype was seen a handful of times. The rearrangement joins TRBV10-3 to TRBJ1-2; D is ambiguous. The CDR3 totals 13 residues. Trimming shortened V by 5 bases and J by 6 bases, and 13 bases separated the two germline ends. The germline CDR1 and CDR2 sequences are ENHRY and SYGVKD. This chain's CDR3 is CAISFDGNDGYTF. The CDR3 DNA follows: TGTGCCATCAGTTTCGACGGAAACGATGGCTACACCTTC.

The V call is TRBV7-9, the J call TRBJ2-1, with 7 bases that match TRBD2. The CDR3 loop spans 13 amino acids. With V trimmed by 3 bases and J by 7 bases, 3 bases remained unmatched. CDR1 is SEHNR, CDR2 FQNEAQ, per germline (reference sequence). CDR3 sequence reads: CASSFRRGNEQFF. In nucleotides, the CDR3 is TGTGCCAGCAGCTTTCGGCGGGGGAATGAGCAGTTCTTC.

This clonotype was seen a handful of times. The V gene is TRBV5-1, the J gene TRBJ2-3; D is uncertain. The germline CDR1 and CDR2 sequences are SGHRS and YFSETQ. The V end lost 1 base, the J end lost 7 bases, and 7 bases lay between the germline ends. The CDR3 has 12 amino acids. DNA of the CDR3: TGCGCCAGCAGCTTGCAAGAAAATACGCAGTATTTT. Translated: CASSLQENTQYF.

This clonotype was seen more than once but under ten times. The chain couples TRBV5-1 to TRBJ1-4, with D possibly matching TRBD1 (6 bases). The CDR3 runs 17 residues. Looked up from germline, CDR1 is SGHRS and CDR2 is YFSETQ. The V gene lost 0 bases and the J gene lost 4 bases, with 16 bases spanning the gap. CDR3 sequence (DNA): TGCGCCAGCAGCTTGGGGTTCGGACAGATCCTTAATGAAAAACTGTTTTTT. Its protein product is CASSLGFGQILNEKLFF.

This clonotype has at least ten counts. The chain links TRBV5-1 to TRBJ2-5; TRBD2 matches 9 bases. CDR3 length: 19 residues. The J segment lost 0 bases and the V segment lost 0 bases, leaving 12 bases of the junction unmatched. CDR1 and CDR2 (germline): SGHRS, YFSETQ. The CDR3 loop reads CASSLELAGDDRYQETQYF. CDR3 bases: TGCGCCAGCAGCTTGGAACTAGCGGGTGACGACCGGTACCAAGAGACCCAGTACTTC.

Many counts were recorded for this clonotype. V is TRBV6-5 and J is TRBJ1-5, with D perhaps matching TRBD1 (6 bases). V lost 6 bases to trimming and J lost 5 bases, with 17 bases between them. The CDR3 sequence is 15 residues long. Germline V gene data show CDR1 as MNHEY and CDR2 as SVGAGI. CDR3 sequence (DNA): TGTGCCAGCAGCCTCGGGGGCCCCCAGGATCAGCCCCAGCATTTT. Its protein is CASSLGGPQDQPQHF.